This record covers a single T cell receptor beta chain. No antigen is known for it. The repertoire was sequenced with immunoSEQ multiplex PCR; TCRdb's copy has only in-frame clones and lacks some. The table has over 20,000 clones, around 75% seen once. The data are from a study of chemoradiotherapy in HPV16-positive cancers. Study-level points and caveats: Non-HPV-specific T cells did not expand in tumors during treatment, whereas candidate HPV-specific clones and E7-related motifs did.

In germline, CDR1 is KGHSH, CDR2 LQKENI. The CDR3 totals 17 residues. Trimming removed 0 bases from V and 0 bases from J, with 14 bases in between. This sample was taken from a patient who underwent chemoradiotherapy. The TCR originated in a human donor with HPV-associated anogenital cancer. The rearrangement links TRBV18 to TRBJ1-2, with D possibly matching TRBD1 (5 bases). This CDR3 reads CASSPPGREGANYGYTF. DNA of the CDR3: TGTGCCAGCTCACCACCGGGCAGGGAGGGAGCTAACTATGGCTACACCTTC.